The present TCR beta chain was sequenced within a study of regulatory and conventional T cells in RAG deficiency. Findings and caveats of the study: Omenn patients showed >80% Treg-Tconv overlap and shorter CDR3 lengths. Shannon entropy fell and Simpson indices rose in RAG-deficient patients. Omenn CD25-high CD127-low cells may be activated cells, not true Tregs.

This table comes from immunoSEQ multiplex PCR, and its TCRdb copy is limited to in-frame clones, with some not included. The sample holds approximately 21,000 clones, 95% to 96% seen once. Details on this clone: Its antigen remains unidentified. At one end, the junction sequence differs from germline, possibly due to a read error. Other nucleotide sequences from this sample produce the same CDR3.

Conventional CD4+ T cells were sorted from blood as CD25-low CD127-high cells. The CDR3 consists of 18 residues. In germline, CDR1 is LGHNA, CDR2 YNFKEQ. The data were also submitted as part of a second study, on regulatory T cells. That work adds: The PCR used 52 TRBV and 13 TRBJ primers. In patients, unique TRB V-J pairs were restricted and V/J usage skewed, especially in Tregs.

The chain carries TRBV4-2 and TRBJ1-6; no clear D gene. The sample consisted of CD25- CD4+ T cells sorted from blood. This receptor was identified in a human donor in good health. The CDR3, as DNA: TGTGCCAGCAGCCAAGCTCAGCGGGGAAGCTCCTATAATTCCCCCCTCCACTTT. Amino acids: CASSQAQRGSSYNSPLHF.